The text below deals with one T cell receptor (beta chain). The data belong to a study of Graves' ophthalmopathy and Graves' hyperthyroidism. The authors amplified TCR beta CDR3 regions from RNA transcripts. Investigators did first-round RT-PCR with HTBI primers, then second-round multiplex PCR. One entry per CDR3 protein, called by TCRdb with MiXCR from the multiplex PCR reads. The sample carries more than 550,000 distinct CDR3 sequences, about 40% recorded once. This CDR3 is 13 amino acids long. The V and J ends lost 4 bases and 8 bases respectively, with 15 bases between them. The germline gives CDR1 SGDLS, CDR2 YYNGEE.

The TCR was taken from an adult man with Graves' ophthalmopathy. Sample: peripheral blood. The rearrangement links TRBV9 to TRBJ1-2; perhaps TRBD1 as D (5 bases). This chain's CDR3 is CASSSLGTWGYTF. The DNA of the CDR3 is TGTGCCAGCAGCAGCTTAGGGACCTGGGGCTACACCTTC.